This TCR beta chain was documented in a study of monozygotic twins with inflammatory bowel disease (dated by TCRdb to between 2018 and 2021). About the full investigation: The full study comprised 28 monozygotic twin pairs: nine German pairs (four IBD-concordant, five IBD-discordant) and 19 IBD-discordant Danish pairs. The search for disease-associated traits relied mainly on comparing, within discordant pairs, IBD patients with their genetically identical healthy co-twins. Each individual had, on average, about 151 000 unique TCRalpha sequences and 181 000 unique TCRbeta sequences available for analysis. Summary of the overall study and its limitations: IBD patients shared fewer clonotypes with other individuals than healthy twins did, most markedly in patients showing signs of disease activity. No single strong signal or clonotype linked to IBD turned up in the results, so the idea that one exists was not supported. A decrease in TCRbeta repertoire diversity, as measured by inverse Simpson index, was observed in IBD patients compared with their healthy co-twins. Distinction between different T cell subtypes could not be achieved in the analysis. Concordant and discordant twins showed no difference in repertoire similarity, possibly because of limited statistical power. Because patients received different immunosuppressive treatments, the repertoires may have picked up extra background noise and variability between individuals.

Taken from the germline V gene (reference sequence), the CDR1 and CDR2 loops are SGHNT and YYREEE. The CDR3 numbers 15 residues from cysteine through phenylalanine. The entry carries no DNA sequence. From each donor, an approximately 2.4 ml peripheral blood sample was collected into PAXgene tubes and kept at -80 degrees C. Without T cell sorting, total RNA was isolated from whole blood using the PAXgene blood miRNA kit on an automated QIAcube. Deep TCRalpha and TCRbeta repertoire profiling with unique molecular barcoding was performed on peripheral blood of monozygotic twin pairs concordant or discordant for inflammatory bowel disease. For every twin pair, smoking habits were documented, and each individual was categorised as a current, former or never smoker. Receptors were amplified or captured by 5' RACE. For each TCR library, around 4,000 ng of total RNA was used. cDNA was synthesized with SMARTScribe reverse transcriptase in eight separate reactions per sample. Unique molecular identifiers containing a 6-nucleotide sample barcode were introduced through template switching during cDNA synthesis. TCRalpha and TCRbeta cDNA was amplified by two nested PCRs of roughly 15 and 9 cycles, with bead purification after each PCR. Before amplification, the cDNA was treated with uracil DNA-glycosylase and purified using the QIAquick PCR purification kit. The second PCR was the step at which Illumina TruSeq-compatible adapters and sample-specific barcodes were added. Library quality and concentration were checked on TapeStation and Qubit, and libraries were pooled at around 5.3 ng each. Sequencing of the pooled libraries was done on an Illumina HiSeq2500 single-index Rapid Run using custom sequencing primers and 2 x 100 bp reads. For the original study's pipeline: MiGEC version 1.2.6 was used for UMI-based consensus assembly to correct PCR and sequencing errors. MiXCR version 2.1.1 handled V(D)J alignment, clonotype assembly and CDR3 extraction. To normalise gene usage, clonotype sharing and MAIT/NKT TCR abundance, the top 1000, 10 000 and 20 000 clonotypes in each sample were analysed. Diversity was computed as the inverse Simpson index with the vegan R package after downsampling to 27 000 UMIs. Statistical testing used paired Mann-Whitney U tests on the discordant twin pairs and applied Benjamini-Hochberg correction for multiple testing. The reads went through TCRdb reprocessing, and each CDR3 protein sequence gets one entry with no DNA. TCRdb's processing, not the study's, gives the V and J calls here. The table for this sample shows 200,000 to 250,000 distinct CDR3 sequences. Around 1.5% of the sample lies in the top ten.

In regard to this clonotype: No antigen is known for it.

The chain joins TRBV5-4 to TRBJ2-7. This sequence was found in a human donor with ulcerative colitis or Crohn's disease, or a healthy co-twin of an affected twin (not recorded which). Sequences were obtained from blood. The CDR3: CASSLGGASSYEQYF.